Following are 14 T cell receptor beta chains from one sample sequenced in a study of Ad26.COV2.S vaccination and SARS-CoV-2 variants. TCRdb keeps only in-frame clones here, not all; method: immunoSEQ multiplex PCR. The top ten hold about 5.9% of the sample, which has about 180,000 clones, 87% seen once. This sample comprised peripheral blood, obtained after recovery from COVID-19. Receptors were obtained from a human donor who had recovered from COVID-19.

The chain carries TRBV15 and TRBJ2-1, with unresolved D. V lost 4 bases to trimming and J lost 0 bases, with 10 bases between them. Germline CDR1 is LNHNV and CDR2 is YYDKDF (reference sequence). This CDR3 is 15 amino acids long. The CDR3 protein is CATSIGPSSYNEQFF. The CDR3 DNA reads as TGTGCCACCAGCATTGGACCGAGCTCCTACAATGAGCAGTTCTTC.

This chain uses TRBV6-1 with TRBJ2-7; the D gene is possibly TRBD2 (6 bases). Germline V gives CDR1 MNHNS, CDR2 SASEGT. The CDR3 has 17 amino acids. Trimming left V 3 bases short and J 4 bases short, with 22 bases between. The CDR3 DNA follows: TGTGCCAGCAGTGAGGAGGGCTATGTGCGCAGGTCTTACGAGCAGTACTTC. This encodes CASSEEGYVRRSYEQYF.

The chain couples TRBV18 to TRBJ2-7; D possibly uses TRBD1 or TRBD2 (5 bases each). CDR3 size: 16 residues. Looked up from germline, CDR1 is KGHSH and CDR2 is LQKENI. V was pared by 4 bases and J by 5 bases, with 21 bases between. The DNA for the CDR3 is TGTGCCAGCTCACTGGTTTCCGGGACCACTCCTAACGAGCAGTACTTC. It translates to CASSLVSGTTPNEQYF.

A single count supports this clone. This rearrangement joins TRBV7-2 to TRBJ2-3; no firm D call. The CDR3 runs to 13 residues. Germline CDR1 is SGHTA and CDR2 is FQGNSA. With 1 base removed from V and 4 bases from J, the gap between germline ends came to 6 bases. The CDR3 sequence is CASSLGQSDTQYF. For the CDR3, the DNA is TGTGCCAGCAGCTTAGGTCAGTCAGATACGCAGTATTTT.

The rearrangement joins TRBV5-1 to TRBJ1-6; D remains unclear. CDR1 is SGHRS and CDR2 is YFSETQ in the germline V gene. Trimming pared 4 bases from V and 10 bases from J, leaving 21 bases between. This CDR3 is 16 amino acids long. DNA of the CDR3: TGCGCCAGCAGCCCACATCCGAGTTTAGTAGACTCACCCCTCCACTTT. Translating it yields CASSPHPSLVDSPLHF.

The chain has TRBV9 and TRBJ2-7; D may be TRBD2 (5 bases). Deletions cut 4 bases from V and 6 bases from J, with 20 bases between. The CDR3 consists of 15 residues. Germline V gives CDR1 SGDLS, CDR2 YYNGEE. The DNA of the CDR3 is TGTGCCAGCAGCCCCCCCGGGGTGCTGAGAACCGAGCAGTACTTC. Amino acids: CASSPPGVLRTEQYF.

This rearrangement joins TRBV21-1 to TRBJ2-1; the table names TRBD1, a call not compared with the DNA. TRBV21-1 is classified as a pseudogene. This CDR3 spans 20 amino acids. In nucleotides, the CDR3 is TGTGCCAGCAGCAAAAGTACAGGTTTATCGGGCCCCTCAGGGGACAATGAGCAGTTCTTC. Its protein product is CASSKSTGLSGPSGDNEQFF.

The chain employs TRBV7-2 and TRBJ1-5, with D tentatively TRBD1 (6 bases). This CDR3 contains 15 residues. Trimming cost V 5 bases and J 0 bases, with 11 bases left between them. Germline CDR1 and CDR2: SGHTA and FQGNSA. The CDR3 coding sequence is TGTGCCAGCAGCCGGACAGTCCTTAGCAATCAGCCCCAGCATTTT. This sequence encodes CASSRTVLSNQPQHF.

The chain is built from TRBV3-1 (or the pseudogene TRBV3-2) and TRBJ2-3, with TRBD2 identical over 8 bases. The germline V gene encodes CDR1 LGHDT and CDR2 YNNKEL (reference sequence). Trimming removed 2 bases from V and 1 base from J; junction bases left unmatched: 8. The CDR3 sequence is 17 residues long. CDR3 sequence reads: CASSQWAGGLRTDTQYF. The CDR3, as DNA: TGTGCCAGCAGCCAATGGGCGGGGGGCCTCCGCACAGATACGCAGTATTTT.

This chain joins TRBV19 and TRBJ1-5; 7 bases are shared with TRBD1. Germline CDR1 is LNHDA and CDR2 is SQIVND (reference sequence). The CDR3 is 14 residues long. Unmatched junction bases numbered 5, after V lost 5 bases and J lost 4 bases. For the CDR3, the DNA is TGTGCCAGTAGTGCCCGGACAGGTAATCAGCCCCAGCATTTT. It encodes CASSARTGNQPQHF. Together with reference TRBV19 and TRBJ1-5, the CDR3 gives the full variable domain: DGGITQSPKYLFRKEGQNVTLSCEQNLNHDAMYWYRQDPGQGLRLIYYSQIVNDFQKGDIAEGYSVSREKKESFPLTVTSAQKNPTAFYLCASSARTGNQPQHFGDGTRLSIL.

The CDR3 DNA reads TGTGCTAGCGCTCGGGGGGGCACAGATACGCAGTATTTT. Its protein product is CASARGGTDTQYF. This chain uses TRBV12-5 with TRBJ2-3, with TRBD2 identical over 7 bases. The CDR3 consists of 13 residues. The V and J ends lost 9 bases and 1 base, in that order; junction bases with no gene match: 4. The V gene's germline CDR1 is LGHNT and CDR2 FRNRAP. Full variable domain (outside the CDR3, taken from reference TRBV12-5 and TRBJ2-3): DARVTQTPRHKVTEMGQEVTMRCQPILGHNTVFWYRQTMMQGLELLAYFRNRAPLDDSGMPKDRFSAEMPDATLATLKIQPSEPRDSAVYFCASARGGTDTQYFGPGTRLTVL.

V usage is TRBV12-3 or TRBV12-4 and J usage is TRBJ2-7, with D possibly TRBD1 on 6 matching bases. The CDR3 contains 13 residues. Trimming pared 6 bases from V and 0 bases from J, leaving 9 bases between. CDR3: CASREDSSYEQYF. In nucleotides, the CDR3 is TGTGCCAGCAGAGAGGACAGCTCCTACGAGCAGTACTTC.

This chain links TRBV19 with TRBJ2-5, with 10 bases lining up with TRBD1. Germline loops: CDR1 LNHDA, CDR2 SQIVND (reference sequence). The CDR3 extends over 14 amino acids. V gave up 6 bases and J gave up 1 base; unmatched junction bases: 2. The CDR3 coding sequence is TGTGCCAGTAGCCGGGACAGGGGCCAAGAGACCCAGTACTTC. This gives the protein CASSRDRGQETQYF.

J is TRBJ2-6 and V is TRBV5-8; a weak D match, TRBD2 (6 bases). This CDR3 comprises 17 residues. Germline CDR1 and CDR2: SGHTS and YDEGEE. The V end was cut by 8 bases, the J end by 0 bases, with 18 bases between. DNA for the CDR3: TGTGCCAGTACCCGGGACTTAGGAGACTCTGGGGCCAACGTCCTGACTTTC. It is translated as CASTRDLGDSGANVLTF.